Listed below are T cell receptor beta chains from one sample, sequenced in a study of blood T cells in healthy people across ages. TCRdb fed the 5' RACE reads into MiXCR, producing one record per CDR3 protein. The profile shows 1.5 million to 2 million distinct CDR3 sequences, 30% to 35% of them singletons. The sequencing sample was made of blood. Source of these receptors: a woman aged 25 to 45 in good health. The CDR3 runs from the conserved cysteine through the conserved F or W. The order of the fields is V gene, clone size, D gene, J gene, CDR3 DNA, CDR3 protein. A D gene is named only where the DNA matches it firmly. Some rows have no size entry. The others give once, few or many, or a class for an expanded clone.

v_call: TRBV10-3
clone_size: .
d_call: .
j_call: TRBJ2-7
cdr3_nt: TGTGCCATCAGTGGGGCAGGGTACGAGCAGTGCTTC
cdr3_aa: CAISGAGYEQCF

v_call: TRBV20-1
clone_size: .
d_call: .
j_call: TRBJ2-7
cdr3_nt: TGCAGTGCCCACCCCCCGGAGCAGCCCTACGAGCAGTACTTC
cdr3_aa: CSAHPPEQPYEQYF

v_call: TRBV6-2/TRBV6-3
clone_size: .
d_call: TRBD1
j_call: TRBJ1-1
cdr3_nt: TGTGCCAGCAGTCCCTGGGGGACAGCTAATCGCAACACTGAAGCTTTCTTT
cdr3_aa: CASSPWGTANRNTEAFF

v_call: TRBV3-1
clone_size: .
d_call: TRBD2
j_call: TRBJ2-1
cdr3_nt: TGTGCCAGCAGCCAAGGGCGGGGGGCCCGGGATGAGCAGTTCTTC
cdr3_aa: CASSQGRGARDEQFF

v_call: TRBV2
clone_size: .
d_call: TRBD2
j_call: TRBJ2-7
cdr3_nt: TGTGCCTGCACTGAAGTTCTAGCGGACGCCTACGAGCAGTACTTC
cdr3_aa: CACTEVLADAYEQYF

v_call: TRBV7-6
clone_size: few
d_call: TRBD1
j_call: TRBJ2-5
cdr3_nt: TGTGCCAGCAGCTTAGTTGGGACAGGGGTAGATGGGGAGACCCAGTACTTC
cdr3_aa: CASSLVGTGVDGETQYF

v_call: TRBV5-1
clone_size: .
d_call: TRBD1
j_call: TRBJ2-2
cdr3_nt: TGCGCCAGCAGCTGGGGACAGGGTAGAAGCGGGGAGCTGTTTTTT
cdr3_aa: CASSWGQGRSGELFF

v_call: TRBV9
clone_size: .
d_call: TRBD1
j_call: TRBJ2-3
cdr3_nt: TGTGCCAGCAGCGTAGTCGACAGGGCCACAGATACGCAGTATTTT
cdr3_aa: CASSVVDRATDTQYF

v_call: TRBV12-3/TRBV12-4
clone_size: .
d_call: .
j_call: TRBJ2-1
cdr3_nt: TGTGCCAGCAGTCCAGAAGCCTACTACAATGAGCAGTTCTTC
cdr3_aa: CASSPEAYYNEQFF

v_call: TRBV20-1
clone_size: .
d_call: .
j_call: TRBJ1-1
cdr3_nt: TGCAGTGCTAGAGAGGGCAGGCTGTTCGGAGCTTTCTTT
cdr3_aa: CSAREGRLFGAFF

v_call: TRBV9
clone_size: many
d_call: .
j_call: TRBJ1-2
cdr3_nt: TGTGCCAGCAGCGATTTAATCCGACAGGACGCTGGGAGAGGAGGCGGCTACACCTTC
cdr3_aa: CASSDLIRQDAGRGGGYTF

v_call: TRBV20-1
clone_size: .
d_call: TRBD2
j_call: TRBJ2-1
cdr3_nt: TGCAGTGTTACGCAAAGCGGGGCTGAGCAGTTCTTC
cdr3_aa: CSVTQSGAEQFF

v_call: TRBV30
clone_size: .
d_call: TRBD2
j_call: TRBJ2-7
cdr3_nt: TGTGCCTGGAGTAGGACTAGCGGGAGAGAGGGCGAGCAGTACTTC
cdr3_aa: CAWSRTSGREGEQYF

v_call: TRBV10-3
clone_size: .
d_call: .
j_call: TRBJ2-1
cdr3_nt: TGTGCCATCAGTGAGGGGGACGGGATCTCCTACAATGAGCAGTTCTTC
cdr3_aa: CAISEGDGISYNEQFF

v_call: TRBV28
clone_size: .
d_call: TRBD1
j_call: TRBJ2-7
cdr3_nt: TGTGCCAGCAGTTCTTTATACGGACAGGGGTCTCATCCATCCCTAAGCTCCTACGAGCAGTACTTC
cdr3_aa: CASSSLYGQGSHPSLSSYEQYF

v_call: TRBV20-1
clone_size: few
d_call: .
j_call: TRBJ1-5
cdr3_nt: TGCAGTGCTAGATTGCAGGGTAATCAGCCCCAGCATTTT
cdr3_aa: CSARLQGNQPQHF

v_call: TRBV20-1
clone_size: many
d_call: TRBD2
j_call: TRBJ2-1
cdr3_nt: TGCAGTGCTACTAGCGGCAGCTCCTACAATGAGCAGTTCTTC
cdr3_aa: CSATSGSSYNEQFF

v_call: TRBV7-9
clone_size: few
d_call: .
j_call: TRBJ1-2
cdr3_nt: TGTGCCAGCAGCTTAGACCATCCATGGGACTATGGCTACACCTTC
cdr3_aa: CASSLDHPWDYGYTF

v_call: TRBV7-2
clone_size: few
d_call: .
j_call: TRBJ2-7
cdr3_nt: TGTGTCAGCAGCTTAGAGCCGCTCGGGAAGAACGGGGAGCAGTACTTC
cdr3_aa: CVSSLEPLGKNGEQYF

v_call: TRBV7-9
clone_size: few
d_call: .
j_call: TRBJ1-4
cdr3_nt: TGTGCCAGCAGCTTACCGGGAACTACGGGCGAAAAACTGTTTTTT
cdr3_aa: CASSLPGTTGEKLFF

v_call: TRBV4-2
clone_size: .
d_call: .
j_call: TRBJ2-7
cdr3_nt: TGTGCCAGCAGCCAAGATAGGGGGGAGGCTTCCTACGAGCAGTACTTC
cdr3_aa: CASSQDRGEASYEQYF

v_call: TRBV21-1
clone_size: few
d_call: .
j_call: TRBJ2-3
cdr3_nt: TGTGCCAGCAGCAATTCTCTGGGACTCCAACGCACAGATACGCAGTATTTT
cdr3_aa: CASSNSLGLQRTDTQYF